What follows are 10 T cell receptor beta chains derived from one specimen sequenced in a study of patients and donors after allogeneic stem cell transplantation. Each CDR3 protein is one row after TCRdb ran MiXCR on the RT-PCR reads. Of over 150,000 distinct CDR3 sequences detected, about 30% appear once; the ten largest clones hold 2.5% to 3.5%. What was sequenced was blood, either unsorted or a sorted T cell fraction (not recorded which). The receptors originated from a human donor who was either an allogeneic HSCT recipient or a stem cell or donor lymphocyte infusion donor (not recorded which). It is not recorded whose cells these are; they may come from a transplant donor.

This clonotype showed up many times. The CDR3 nucleotides are TGTGCCAGCAGTTTAGCGCCGGGGGGCACTGAAGCTTTCTTT. This encodes CASSLAPGGTEAFF. The chain combines TRBV12-3 or TRBV12-4 with TRBJ1-1, with D perhaps matching TRBD1 (5 bases). Trimming cost V 0 bases and J 4 bases, with 9 bases left between them. This CDR3 region has 14 residues.

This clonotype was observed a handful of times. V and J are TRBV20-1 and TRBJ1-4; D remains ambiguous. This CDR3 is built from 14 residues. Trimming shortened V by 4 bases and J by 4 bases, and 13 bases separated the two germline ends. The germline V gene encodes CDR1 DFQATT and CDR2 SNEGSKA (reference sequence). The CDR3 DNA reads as TGCAGTGCTATGTTTGCACCTGGTAATGAAAAACTGTTTTTT. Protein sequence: CSAMFAPGNEKLFF.

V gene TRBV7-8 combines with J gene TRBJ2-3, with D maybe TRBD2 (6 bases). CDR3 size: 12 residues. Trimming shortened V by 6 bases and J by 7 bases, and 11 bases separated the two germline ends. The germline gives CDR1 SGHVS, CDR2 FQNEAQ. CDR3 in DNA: TGTGCCAGCAGGCTGGAGGGGAATACGCAGTATTTT. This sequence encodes CASRLEGNTQYF.

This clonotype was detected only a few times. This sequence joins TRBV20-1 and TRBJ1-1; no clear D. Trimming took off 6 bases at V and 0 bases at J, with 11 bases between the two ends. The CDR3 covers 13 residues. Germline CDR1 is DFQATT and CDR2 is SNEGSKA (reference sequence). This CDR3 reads CSAPGEMNTEAFF. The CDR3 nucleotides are TGCAGTGCGCCAGGCGAGATGAACACTGAAGCTTTCTTT.

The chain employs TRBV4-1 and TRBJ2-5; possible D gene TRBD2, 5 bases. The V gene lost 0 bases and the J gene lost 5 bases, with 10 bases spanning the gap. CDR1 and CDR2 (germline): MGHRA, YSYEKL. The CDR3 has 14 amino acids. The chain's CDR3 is CASSQDEGAETQYF. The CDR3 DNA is TGCGCCAGCAGCCAAGATGAGGGTGCGGAGACCCAGTACTTC.

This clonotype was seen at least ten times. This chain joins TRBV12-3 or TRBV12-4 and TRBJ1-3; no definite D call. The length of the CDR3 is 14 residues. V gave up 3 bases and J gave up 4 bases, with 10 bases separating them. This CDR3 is CASSLYQPGNTIYF. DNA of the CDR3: TGTGCCAGCAGTTTGTATCAGCCCGGAAACACCATATATTTT.

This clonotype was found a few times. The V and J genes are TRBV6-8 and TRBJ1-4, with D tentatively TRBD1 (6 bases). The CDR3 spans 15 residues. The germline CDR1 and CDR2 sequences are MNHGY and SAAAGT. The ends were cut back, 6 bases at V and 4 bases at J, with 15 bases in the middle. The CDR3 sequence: CASRTRGKSNEKLFF. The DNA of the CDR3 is TGTGCCAGCAGAACAAGGGGGAAAAGTAATGAAAAACTGTTTTTT.

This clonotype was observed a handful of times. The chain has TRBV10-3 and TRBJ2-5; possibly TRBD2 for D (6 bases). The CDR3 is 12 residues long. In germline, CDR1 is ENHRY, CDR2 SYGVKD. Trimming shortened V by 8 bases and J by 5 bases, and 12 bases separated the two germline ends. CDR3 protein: CAIGASDETQYF. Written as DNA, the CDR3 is TGTGCCATCGGGGCTAGCGATGAGACCCAGTACTTC.

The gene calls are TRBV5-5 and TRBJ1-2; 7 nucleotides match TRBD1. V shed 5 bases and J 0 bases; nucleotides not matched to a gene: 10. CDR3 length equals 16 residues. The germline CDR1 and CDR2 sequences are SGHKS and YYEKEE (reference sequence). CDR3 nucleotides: TGTGCCAGCAGTACCTCAGACAGGGCGGCTAACTATGGCTACACCTTC. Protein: CASSTSDRAANYGYTF. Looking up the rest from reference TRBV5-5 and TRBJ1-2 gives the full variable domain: DAGVTQSPTHLIKTRGQQVTLRCSPISGHKSVSWYQQVLGQGPQFIFQYYEKEERGRGNFPDRFSARQFPNYSSELNVNALLLGDSALYLCASSTSDRAANYGYTFGSGTRLTVV.

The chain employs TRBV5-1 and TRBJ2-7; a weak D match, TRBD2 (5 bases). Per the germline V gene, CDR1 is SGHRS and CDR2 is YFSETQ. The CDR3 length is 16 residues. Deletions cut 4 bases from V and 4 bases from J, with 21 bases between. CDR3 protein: CASSPRSKEVAYEQYF. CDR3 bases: TGCGCCAGCAGCCCCCGGAGCAAGGAGGTCGCATACGAGCAGTACTTC. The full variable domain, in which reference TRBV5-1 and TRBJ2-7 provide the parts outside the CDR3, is KAGVTQTPRYLIKTRGQQVTLSCSPISGHRSVSWYQQTPGQGLQFLFEYFSETQRNKGNFPGRFSGRQFSNSRSEMNVSTLELGDSALYLCASSPRSKEVAYEQYFGPGTRLTVT.